This passage covers 6 T cell receptor beta chains from one sample sequenced in a study of siplizumab effects on memory and regulatory T cells. Libraries were prepared by immunoSEQ multiplex PCR; TCRdb keeps only in-frame clonotypes and omits some of them. The sample holds 100,000 to 120,000 clones; 93% are singletons and the top ten take around 0.3%. Material: CD4+ T cells sorted from blood. These receptors originate from a human donor in good health.

The gene calls are TRBV19 and TRBJ2-5, with 10 bases fitting TRBD2. V gave up 4 bases and J gave up 1 base; unmatched junction bases: 9. The CDR3 has 17 residues. Germline values: CDR1 LNHDA, CDR2 SQIVND (reference sequence). The CDR3 loop is CASSRATGLALQETQYF. DNA for the CDR3: TGTGCCAGTAGTAGGGCTACGGGACTAGCGCTCCAAGAGACCCAGTACTTC.

The genes are TRBV30 and TRBJ2-1; 7 nucleotides line up with TRBD2. CDR1 is GTSNPN, CDR2 SVGIG, per germline (reference sequence). Trimming at V came to 1 base and at J to 4 bases, leaving 10 bases not matched to a gene. The CDR3 runs 16 residues. CDR3 in DNA: TGTGCCTGGAGTGAAGTCGTAACTAGCGATTACAATGAGCAGTTCTTC. Its translation: CAWSEVVTSDYNEQFF. Supplemented by reference TRBV30 and TRBJ2-1, the full variable domain reads SQTIHQWPATLVQPVGSPLSLECTVEGTSNPNLYWYRQAAGRGLQLLFYSVGIGQISSEVPQNLSASRPQDRQFILSSKKLLLSDSGFYLCAWSEVVTSDYNEQFFGPGTRLTVL.

The CDR3 protein is CASSLEPRGRPYNEQFF. The CDR3 DNA follows: TGTGCCAGCAGCTTGGAACCCAGAGGGAGACCTTACAATGAGCAGTTCTTC. The chain links TRBV5-4 to TRBJ2-1; a weak D match, TRBD2 (5 bases). Looked up from germline, CDR1 is SGHNT and CDR2 is YYREEE (reference sequence). With 0 bases removed from V and 4 bases from J, the gap between germline ends came to 17 bases. The CDR3 covers 17 residues.

This chain links TRBV7-9 with TRBJ2-2, with D possibly being TRBD1 or TRBD2 (5 bases each). Germline V gene data show CDR1 as SEHNR and CDR2 as FQNEAQ (reference sequence). Trimming took 5 bases from V and 3 from J, leaving 13 bases between them. This CDR3 has 15 residues. CDR3 loop: CASSRGGLDTGELFF. The CDR3 nucleotides are TGTGCCAGCAGCCGTGGGGGTTTAGACACCGGGGAGCTGTTTTTT.

As for this clone: The sample carries other DNA sequences with the same CDR3. The chain couples TRBV9 to TRBJ1-4; tentatively, D is TRBD1 (5 bases). The CDR3 spans 15 residues. V shed 2 bases and J shed 0 bases, with 8 bases lying between them. Germline loops: CDR1 SGDLS, CDR2 YYNGEE. CDR3 DNA sequence: TGTGCCAGCAGCGTGGGACCTGCAACTAATGAAAAACTGTTTTTT. Translated, it gives CASSVGPATNEKLFF. Filled out from reference TRBV9 and TRBJ1-4, the complete variable domain reads DSGVTQTPKHLITATGQRVTLRCSPRSGDLSVYWYQQSLDQGLQFLIQYYNGEERAKGNILERFSAQQFPDLHSELNLSSLELGDSALYFCASSVGPATNEKLFFGSGTQLSVL.

The chain links TRBV6-1 to TRBJ2-7; no definite D call. CDR3 length: 12 amino acids. V lost 1 base to trimming and J lost 9 bases, with 10 bases between them. CDR1 MNHNS and CDR2 SASEGT come from the germline V gene. CDR3 sequence reads: CASSEGIRRQYF. The CDR3 DNA reads as TGTGCCAGCAGTGAAGGTATCCGACGGCAGTACTTC.